These T cell receptor beta chains were read from a single sample in a study of blood T cell repertoires in COVID-19. Clones were sequenced by immunoSEQ multiplex PCR, and TCRdb holds only the in-frame ones, with some missing. The data contain roughly 100,000 clones, about 91% of them seen just once; the ten biggest clones take up about 3.9%. Material: peripheral blood. These receptor sequences come from a man younger than 35 with acute or convalescent COVID-19. Each CDR3 is given with its conserved first and last residue. A D gene is named only where the DNA matches it firmly. Some rows have no size entry. The others give once, few or many, or a class for an expanded clone.

CDR3aa: CASSQDRDYGYTF
CDR3nt: TGTGCCAGCAGCCAAGATCGAGACTATGGCTACACCTTC
d_gene: NA
abundance: NA
v_gene: TRBV14
j_gene: TRBJ1-2

CDR3aa: CASSQDFVVGGEETQYF
CDR3nt: TGTGCCAGCAGCCAAGATTTTGTGGTGGGGGGGGAAGAGACCCAGTACTTC
d_gene: TRBD2
abundance: NA
v_gene: TRBV14
j_gene: TRBJ2-5

CDR3aa: CASRQGETQYF
CDR3nt: TGTGCCAGCAGGCAGGGGGAGACCCAGTACTTC
d_gene: NA
abundance: few
v_gene: TRBV7-8
j_gene: TRBJ2-5

CDR3aa: CASSLLLAVVETQYF
CDR3nt: TGTGCCAGCAGCCTACTCCTTGCGGTGGTGGAGACCCAGTACTTC
d_gene: NA
abundance: NA
v_gene: TRBV11-2
j_gene: TRBJ2-5

CDR3aa: CASSYGGAEAFF
CDR3nt: TGTGCCAGCAGCTACGGGGGAGCTGAAGCTTTCTTT
d_gene: NA
abundance: NA
v_gene: TRBV5-6
j_gene: TRBJ1-1

CDR3aa: CASSLGGLAQETQYF
CDR3nt: TGTGCCAGCAGCTTAGGGGGACTAGCGCAAGAGACCCAGTACTTC
d_gene: TRBD2
abundance: NA
v_gene: TRBV7-6
j_gene: TRBJ2-5

CDR3aa: CASSISYSRHSEAFF
CDR3nt: TGTGCCAGTAGTATTAGTTACAGCCGTCATTCTGAAGCTTTCTTT
d_gene: NA
abundance: NA
v_gene: TRBV19
j_gene: TRBJ1-1

CDR3aa: CASNRGNTEAFF
CDR3nt: TGTGCCAGCAATCGGGGGAACACTGAAGCTTTCTTT
d_gene: NA
abundance: NA
v_gene: TRBV6-5
j_gene: TRBJ1-1

CDR3aa: CASSPLAVRAMAEAFF
CDR3nt: TGTGCCAGCAGCCCACTGGCGGTCAGGGCAATGGCTGAAGCTTTCTTT
d_gene: NA
abundance: NA
v_gene: TRBV13
j_gene: TRBJ1-1

CDR3aa: CASSRGIAYEQYF
CDR3nt: TGTGCCAGCTCACGAGGGATCGCCTACGAGCAGTACTTC
d_gene: NA
abundance: NA
v_gene: TRBV18
j_gene: TRBJ2-7

CDR3aa: CSIDRGLTGELFF
CDR3nt: TGCAGCATTGACAGGGGGCTGACCGGGGAGCTGTTTTTT
d_gene: TRBD1
abundance: NA
v_gene: TRBV29-1
j_gene: TRBJ2-2

CDR3aa: CASSEFGQANSPLHF
CDR3nt: TGTGCCAGCAGTGAATTCGGTCAAGCTAATTCACCCCTCCACTTT
d_gene: NA
abundance: NA
v_gene: TRBV6-1
j_gene: TRBJ1-6

CDR3aa: CASSLGLNSPLHF
CDR3nt: TGTGCCAGCAGCTTGGGCCTTAATTCACCCCTCCACTTT
d_gene: NA
abundance: NA
v_gene: TRBV11-2
j_gene: TRBJ1-6

CDR3aa: CSVGQYGYTF
CDR3nt: TGCAGCGTTGGACAATATGGCTACACCTTC
d_gene: NA
abundance: NA
v_gene: TRBV29-1
j_gene: TRBJ1-2

CDR3aa: CASSRLGTDTQYF
CDR3nt: TGTGCCAGCAGCCGGCTGGGCACAGATACGCAGTATTTT
d_gene: NA
abundance: NA
v_gene: TRBV3-1/TRBV3-2
j_gene: TRBJ2-3

CDR3aa: CASRRGGDSYEQYF
CDR3nt: TGTGCCAGCAGGCGGGGCGGGGACTCCTACGAGCAGTACTTC
d_gene: NA
abundance: NA
v_gene: TRBV6-5
j_gene: TRBJ2-7

CDR3aa: CASSFRGLNTEAFF
CDR3nt: TGTGCCAGCAGTTTCCGAGGGCTGAACACTGAAGCTTTCTTT
d_gene: NA
abundance: NA
v_gene: TRBV27
j_gene: TRBJ1-1

CDR3aa: CASSSSGTGVNGYTF
CDR3nt: TGTGCCAGCAGCTCTTCCGGGACAGGGGTGAATGGCTACACCTTC
d_gene: TRBD1
abundance: NA
v_gene: TRBV11-2
j_gene: TRBJ1-2

CDR3aa: CASSLDRGGTGELFF
CDR3nt: TGTGCCAGCAGCTTAGACAGGGGTGGGACCGGGGAGCTGTTTTTT
d_gene: TRBD1
abundance: few
v_gene: TRBV7-7
j_gene: TRBJ2-2

CDR3aa: CASSSTGGRQPQHF
CDR3nt: TGTGCCAGCAGTTCGACAGGGGGCCGTCAGCCCCAGCATTTT
d_gene: TRBD1
abundance: NA
v_gene: TRBV11-2
j_gene: TRBJ1-5

CDR3aa: CASSLGHYNEQFF
CDR3nt: TGCGCCAGCAGCTTGGGGCATTACAATGAGCAGTTCTTC
d_gene: NA
abundance: NA
v_gene: TRBV5-1
j_gene: TRBJ2-1

CDR3aa: CASSQGGQTTEAFF
CDR3nt: TGTGCCAGCAGCCAGGGGGGACAGACTACTGAAGCTTTCTTT
d_gene: TRBD1
abundance: few
v_gene: TRBV14
j_gene: TRBJ1-1

CDR3aa: CASSVAGGSTSTDTQYF
CDR3nt: TGTGCCAGCAGCGTAGCGGGAGGATCGACTAGCACAGATACGCAGTATTTT
d_gene: TRBD2
abundance: NA
v_gene: TRBV9
j_gene: TRBJ2-3

CDR3aa: CASSFEIVAGGRDEQFF
CDR3nt: TGTGCCAGCAGCTTCGAGATCGTAGCGGGAGGGAGGGATGAGCAGTTCTTC
d_gene: TRBD2
abundance: NA
v_gene: TRBV7-2
j_gene: TRBJ2-1

CDR3aa: CASSMGLGPPRDNEQFF
CDR3nt: TGTGCCAGTAGTATGGGCCTTGGACCTCCCAGGGACAATGAGCAGTTCTTC
d_gene: NA
abundance: NA
v_gene: TRBV19
j_gene: TRBJ2-1